The subject of this entry is one T cell receptor beta chain. The data originate from a study of blood T cell repertoires in COVID-19. Clones were read by immunoSEQ multiplex PCR, and TCRdb kept only the in-frame ones, dropping some. The table lists 160,000 or so clones, about four fifths of them singletons, with less than 4% in the top ten. V was pared by 7 bases and J by 6 bases, with 3 bases of the junction left unmatched. Germline-derived CDR1 and CDR2 are SNHLY and FYNNEI. The CDR3 runs 14 residues. Material for sequencing was PBMCs or T cells enriched from blood (not recorded which). The sequence came from an older woman who had recovered from COVID-19. This rearrangement joins TRBV2 to TRBJ1-6; 10 bases match TRBD1. The DNA of the CDR3 is TGTGCCAGCACGACAGGGGGCTTTAATTCACCCCTCCACTTT. Translated, it gives CASTTGGFNSPLHF.